The present T cell receptor beta chain was sequenced within a study of OX40 agonist ivuxolimab in advanced cancers. The germline gives CDR1 SGHAT, CDR2 FQNNGV. Trimming stripped 1 base from V and 0 bases from J, with 8 bases between. CDR3 length: 15 amino acids. Assay used: immunoSEQ multiplex PCR; TCRdb lists only in-frame clones, some missing. The data hold 60,000 to 70,000 clones, with 86% observed a single time. The starting material was CD4+ or CD8+ T cells sorted from blood, obtained in a trial of the OX40 agonist ivuxolimab. V is TRBV11-2 and J is TRBJ2-3; D is uncertain. The TCR was taken from an adult with an advanced solid tumor such as melanoma, head and neck, liver or kidney cancer. In DNA form, the CDR3 reads TGTGCCAGCAGCTTAGGGCCCCGCAGCACAGATACGCAGTATTTT. Its translation: CASSLGPRSTDTQYF.